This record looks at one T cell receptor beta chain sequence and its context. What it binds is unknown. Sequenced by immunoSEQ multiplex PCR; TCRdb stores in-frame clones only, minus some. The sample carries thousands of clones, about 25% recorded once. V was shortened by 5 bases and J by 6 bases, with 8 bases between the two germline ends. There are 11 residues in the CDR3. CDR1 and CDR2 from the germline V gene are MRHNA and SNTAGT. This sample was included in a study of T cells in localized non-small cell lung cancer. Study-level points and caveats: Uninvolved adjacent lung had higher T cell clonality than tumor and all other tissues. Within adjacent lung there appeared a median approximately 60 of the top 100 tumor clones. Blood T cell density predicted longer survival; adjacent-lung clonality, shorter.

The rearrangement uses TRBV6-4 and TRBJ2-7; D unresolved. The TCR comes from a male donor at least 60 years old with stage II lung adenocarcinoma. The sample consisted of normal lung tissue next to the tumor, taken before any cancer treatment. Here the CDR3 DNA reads TGTGCCAGCAGTCCATTGGGCGAGCAGTACTTC. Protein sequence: CASSPLGEQYF.